These 26 T cell receptor beta chains share one sample of origin, sequenced in a study of siplizumab effects on memory and regulatory T cells. Method: immunoSEQ multiplex PCR; TCRdb's copy keeps in-frame clones and lacks some. The sample records about 110,000 clones, roughly 92% being singletons. Sequenced sample: CD4+ T cells sorted from blood. These TCRs come from a human donor in good health.

V gene TRBV11-1 combines with J gene TRBJ2-7; no reliable D call. CDR1 and CDR2 (germline): SGHAT, FQDESV (reference sequence). Trimming stripped 5 bases from V and 6 bases from J, with 23 bases between. This CDR3 has 16 amino acids. DNA for the CDR3: TGTGCCAGCAGCCCTTCCACGGCACATAGCTTCCTCGAGCAGTACTTC. This gives the protein CASSPSTAHSFLEQYF. The whole variable domain, filled in from reference TRBV11-1 and TRBJ2-7, reads EAEVAQSPRYKITEKSQAVAFWCDPISGHATLYWYRQILGQGPELLVQFQDESVVDDSQLPKDRFSAERLKGVDSTLKIQPAELGDSAMYLCASSPSTAHSFLEQYFGPGTRLTVT.

A word on this clone: The same CDR3 arises from other DNA sequences in this sample as well. This chain connects TRBV4-1 to TRBJ1-2; 7 bases fit TRBD1. Germline lookup yields CDR1 MGHRA and CDR2 YSYEKL. This CDR3 has 14 residues. V dropped 4 bases and J dropped 0; count of bases not matched to a gene: 2. CDR3 residues: CASSRDRANYGYTF. The CDR3, as DNA: TGCGCCAGCAGCCGAGACAGGGCTAACTATGGCTACACCTTC.

The V gene is TRBV4-2, the J gene TRBJ2-3; TRBD2 matches 8 bases. V trimming: 1 base; J trimming: 5 bases; junction bases outside the gene matches: 8. This CDR3 contains 16 residues. Germline V CDR1 and CDR2: LGHNA, YNFKEQ. Here the CDR3 DNA reads TGTGCCAGCAGCCAAGTTATAGCGGGGAGAGGAGATACGCAGTATTTT. It encodes CASSQVIAGRGDTQYF.

V is TRBV6-5 and J is TRBJ1-6; no clear D gene. The ends were cut back, 2 bases at V and 4 bases at J, with 6 bases in the middle. Germline CDR1 MNHEY, CDR2 SVGAGI. The CDR3 totals 14 residues. CDR3 residues: CASSYAGYNSPLHF. The CDR3 DNA follows: TGTGCCAGCAGTTACGCGGGTTATAATTCACCCCTCCACTTT.

The J gene is TRBJ2-2, the V gene TRBV10-1; unclear D gene. CDR3 length: 15 residues. Germline loops: CDR1 WNHNN, CDR2 SYGVQD (reference sequence). The V and J ends lost 0 bases and 6 bases respectively, with 11 bases between them. The CDR3 reads CASSESKAGAGELFF. CDR3 nucleotide sequence: TGCGCCAGCAGTGAGTCAAAAGCTGGGGCCGGGGAGCTGTTTTTT.

The chain joins TRBV21-1 to TRBJ1-2; TRBD1 was called by the table and not checked on the DNA. TRBV21-1 is deemed a pseudogene. This CDR3 is 14 amino acids long. The CDR3 is CASSDRDRAYGYTF. The CDR3 DNA follows: TGTGCCAGCAGCGACCGGGACAGGGCCTATGGCTACACCTTC.

This sequence joins TRBV10-2 and TRBJ1-4; D perhaps matches TRBD1 (5 bases). The CDR3 length is 17 residues. CDR1 WSHSY and CDR2 SAAADI come from the germline V gene. V gave up 3 bases and J gave up 8 bases, with 22 bases separating them. The CDR3 protein is CASSDGALGLENEKLFF. Here the CDR3 DNA reads TGCGCCAGCAGTGATGGAGCCCTGGGGCTCGAGAACGAAAAACTGTTTTTT.

The genes are TRBV19 and TRBJ2-1; the D is unclear. V shed 1 base and J shed 6 bases, with 13 bases lying between them. The CDR3 spans 15 residues. Germline V lookup: CDR1 LNHDA, CDR2 SQIVND (reference sequence). The CDR3 sequence is CASSIGSGISNEQFF. The CDR3 DNA is TGTGCCAGTAGTATAGGGTCCGGAATCTCCAATGAGCAGTTCTTC.

The rearrangement links TRBV5-4 to TRBJ2-1, with 8 bases identical to TRBD1. From germline, CDR1 is SGHNT and CDR2 YYREEE (reference sequence). This CDR3 has 15 amino acids. V dropped 4 bases and J dropped 2; count of bases not matched to a gene: 5. CDR3 amino acids: CASSQGQVAYNEQFF. The CDR3 bases are TGTGCCAGCAGCCAGGGACAGGTAGCCTACAATGAGCAGTTCTTC.

J is TRBJ2-7 and V is TRBV5-1; D not resolved. V dropped 0 bases and J dropped 2 bases, with 3 bases sitting between them. Germline V gene lookup returns CDR1 SGHRS and CDR2 YFSETQ. This CDR3 spans 12 amino acids. In DNA form, the CDR3 reads TGCGCCAGCAGCTTGGACGCCTACGAGCAGTACTTC. It is translated as CASSLDAYEQYF.

This clone has just a few counts. This chain joins TRBV7-2 and TRBJ1-2; D ambiguous. V lost 6 bases, J lost 0 bases, and 11 bases lay in between. CDR3 size: 14 residues. In germline, CDR1 is SGHTA, CDR2 FQGNSA. The CDR3 loop reads CASSPRNANYGYTF. The CDR3 nucleotides read TGTGCCAGCAGTCCCAGGAATGCTAACTATGGCTACACCTTC.

CDR3 DNA sequence: TGTGCCAGTAGTATTAATCGGGGAGAGACCCAGTACTTC. Protein: CASSINRGETQYF. This chain joins TRBV19 and TRBJ2-5, with TRBD2 as a possible D gene (5 bases). Germline V gene lookup returns CDR1 LNHDA and CDR2 SQIVND (reference sequence). Trimming removed 3 bases at V and 4 bases at J, with 9 bases between. CDR3 length: 13 amino acids.

This clone was seen a single time. The chain joins TRBV5-1 to TRBJ2-3; TRBD2 matches at 10 bases. Per germline, CDR1 SGHRS and CDR2 YFSETQ. Trimming removed 1 base from V and 2 bases from J; junction bases left unmatched: 4. The CDR3 is 16 residues long. The DNA for the CDR3 is TGCGCCAGCAGCTTGAGGCTAGCGGGAGTCACAGATACGCAGTATTTT. As protein: CASSLRLAGVTDTQYF.

The V call is TRBV21-1, the J call TRBJ1-2; the DNA was not used to check the table's D call, TRBD1. TRBV21-1 has pseudogene status. The CDR3 has 13 amino acids. Here the CDR3 DNA reads TGTGCCAGCAGCAAAGCAGGGGTCGACGGCTACACCTTC. Translating it yields CASSKAGVDGYTF.

The chain recombines TRBV11-2 with TRBJ1-2; D is unclear. V lost 1 base and J lost 0, with 6 bases in between. Germline V gene sequence: CDR1 SGHAT, CDR2 FQNNGV. This CDR3 is 14 amino acids long. The CDR3, as DNA: TGTGCCAGCAGCTTAGGATCAGCTAACTATGGCTACACCTTC. Translated: CASSLGSANYGYTF.

J is TRBJ1-5 and V is TRBV7-2; 9 nucleotides agree with TRBD1. Germline V CDR1 and CDR2: SGHTA, FQGNSA. Trimming at V came to 5 bases and at J to 4 bases, leaving 6 bases not matched to a gene. This CDR3 region has 15 residues. The CDR3 DNA reads TGTGCCAGCAGCCCCGGGACAGGGACTAATCAGCCCCAGCATTTT. Translating gives CASSPGTGTNQPQHF. Filled out from reference TRBV7-2 and TRBJ1-5, the complete variable domain reads GAGVSQSPSNKVTEKGKDVELRCDPISGHTALYWYRQSLGQGLEFLIYFQGNSAPDKSGLPSDRFSAERTGGSVSTLTIQRTQQEDSAVYLCASSPGTGTNQPQHFGDGTRLSIL.

V gene TRBV5-1 combines with J gene TRBJ2-3, with D perhaps matching TRBD2 (6 bases). Between the trimmed V and J ends, which lost 3 bases and 3 bases, there was a span of 17 bases. Germline values: CDR1 SGHRS, CDR2 YFSETQ. There are 16 residues in the CDR3. The CDR3 coding sequence is TGCGCCAGCAGCTCCGAACCGGGACTTCAAACAGATACGCAGTATTTT. Its protein product is CASSSEPGLQTDTQYF. Full variable domain (outside the CDR3, taken from reference TRBV5-1 and TRBJ2-3): KAGVTQTPRYLIKTRGQQVTLSCSPISGHRSVSWYQQTPGQGLQFLFEYFSETQRNKGNFPGRFSGRQFSNSRSEMNVSTLELGDSALYLCASSSEPGLQTDTQYFGPGTRLTVL.

The chain links TRBV2 to TRBJ1-5, with 9 bases lining up with TRBD1. The CDR3 sequence is 17 residues long. Looked up from germline, CDR1 is SNHLY and CDR2 is FYNNEI. Losses at the gene ends were 7 bases for V and 0 bases for J; bases not matched to a gene: 10. In nucleotides, the CDR3 is TGTGCCAGCAACCCGGGACAGGGAGTTCCTAGCAATCAGCCCCAGCATTTT. Translation: CASNPGQGVPSNQPQHF. Based on the CDR3 plus reference TRBV2 and TRBJ1-5, the full variable domain is EPEVTQTPSHQVTQMGQEVILRCVPISNHLYFYWYRQILGQKVEFLVSFYNNEISEKSEIFDDQFSVERPDGSNFTLKIRSTKLEDSAMYFCASNPGQGVPSNQPQHFGDGTRLSIL.

The chain joins TRBV11-3 to TRBJ2-1; 14 bases match TRBD2. The CDR3 totals 16 residues. Germline CDR1 reads SGHNT; CDR2 reads YENEEA. V gave up 5 bases and J gave up 5 bases; unmatched junction bases: 5. The CDR3 protein is CASSPGLAGGHNEQFF. The CDR3 nucleotides read TGTGCCAGCAGCCCCGGACTAGCGGGGGGCCACAATGAGCAGTTCTTC.

This rearrangement joins TRBV6-1 to TRBJ2-7; possible D gene TRBD2, 7 bases. Between the trimmed V and J ends, which lost 4 bases and 0 bases, there was a span of 22 bases. Germline V lookup: CDR1 MNHNS, CDR2 SASEGT. The CDR3 runs 18 residues. The CDR3 DNA is TGTGCCAGCAGTGGAGGGGGGGCCGCTCGGCAGCCCTCCTACGAGCAGTACTTC. This sequence encodes CASSGGGAARQPSYEQYF.

The V and J genes are TRBV5-6 and TRBJ2-7, with D hard to call. Germline values: CDR1 SGHDT, CDR2 YYEEEE. Trimming shortened V by 6 bases and J by 4 bases, and 8 bases separated the two germline ends. This CDR3 spans 11 amino acids. The CDR3 reads CASKTDYEQYF. For the CDR3, the DNA is TGTGCCAGCAAGACCGATTACGAGCAGTACTTC.

V and J are TRBV9 and TRBJ1-5, with D unresolved. This CDR3 is 16 amino acids long. Per germline, CDR1 SGDLS and CDR2 YYNGEE. V was cut by 4 bases and J by 3 bases, with 17 bases left in between. CDR3 nucleotide sequence: TGTGCCAGCAGCCCGACTTCCGGGGTGCCCAATCAGCCCCAGCATTTT. Its translation: CASSPTSGVPNQPQHF.

The rearrangement uses TRBV5-1 and TRBJ2-7, with 9 bases aligning to TRBD1. Per germline, CDR1 SGHRS and CDR2 YFSETQ. V trimming: 4 bases; J trimming: 3 bases; junction bases outside the gene matches: 5. This CDR3 spans 14 amino acids. The CDR3 DNA follows: TGCGCCAGCAGCGAGGGACAGGGTGGCTACGAGCAGTACTTC. Translating gives CASSEGQGGYEQYF.

The chain joins TRBV7-2 to TRBJ2-1; TRBD1 might be the D (6 bases). Per germline, CDR1 SGHTA and CDR2 FQGNSA. This CDR3 region has 13 residues. Between the trimmed V and J ends, which lost 1 base and 8 bases, there was a span of 9 bases. The CDR3 DNA reads TGTGCCAGCAGCTTAGGAGGGGGAGATGAGCAGTTCTTC. It codes for CASSLGGGDEQFF.

The chain uses TRBV7-8 and TRBJ2-5; 8 bases map to TRBD2. This CDR3 has 13 residues. Germline assignment: CDR1 SGHVS and CDR2 FQNEAQ. Trimming at V came to 5 bases and at J to 10 bases, leaving 9 bases not matched to a gene. In nucleotides, the CDR3 is TGTGCCAGCAGCCGGCGGGAGGAGGGGGACCAGTACTTC. As protein: CASSRREEGDQYF.

The chain couples TRBV10-3 to TRBJ2-1; 8 bases are shared with TRBD2. Germline values: CDR1 ENHRY, CDR2 SYGVKD. Unmatched junction bases numbered 9, after V lost 5 bases and J lost 9 bases. CDR3 length equals 14 residues. The DNA for the CDR3 is TGTGCCATCAGTAAGGGTGTGGGGACTAGTGAGCAGTTCTTC. The encoded protein is CAISKGVGTSEQFF.